This TCR beta chain was identified in a study of T-cell reconstitution after alpha-beta-depleted transplantation in children. This clonotype was counted at least ten times. Using unique molecular identifiers, the investigators prepared the TCRbeta library. Each CDR3 protein gets one entry after TCRdb re-called the PCR reads with MiXCR. The sample carries over 200,000 distinct CDR3 sequences, roughly 10% recorded once. With 1 base clipped from V and 2 bases from J, the junction kept 2 bases outside the gene matches. This CDR3 spans 15 amino acids. The V gene's germline CDR1 is SGHRS and CDR2 YFSETQ. The V and J genes are TRBV5-1 and TRBJ2-1; 8 bases map to TRBD1. Material: PBMCs from the stem cell graft donor, obtained from the stem cell graft. The TCR originated in a human donor who donated a stem cell graft to a child with acute lymphoblastic leukemia. CDR3: CASSLQGAAYNEQFF. The CDR3, as DNA: TGCGCCAGCAGCTTGCAGGGGGCAGCCTACAATGAGCAGTTCTTC. The full variable domain, in which reference TRBV5-1 and TRBJ2-1 provide the parts outside the CDR3, is KAGVTQTPRYLIKTRGQQVTLSCSPISGHRSVSWYQQTPGQGLQFLFEYFSETQRNKGNFPGRFSGRQFSNSRSEMNVSTLELGDSALYLCASSLQGAAYNEQFFGPGTRLTVL.